These 6 T cell receptor beta chains were sequenced from one sample in a study of blood T cell repertoires in COVID-19. Method: immunoSEQ multiplex PCR; TCRdb's copy keeps in-frame clones and lacks some. The data contain about 270,000 clones, approximately 90% of them singletons. The sample consisted of PBMCs or T cells enriched from blood (not recorded which). Receptors originate from a man aged 35-49 years who had been exposed to COVID-19.

The chain uses TRBV4-3 and TRBJ2-2, with 9 bases identical to TRBD1. The CDR3 covers 18 residues. The trim removed 4 bases at V and 5 bases at J, leaving 14 bases unmatched. Germline loops: CDR1 LGHNA, CDR2 YSLEER. Here the CDR3 reads CASSRERPGQGSTGELFF. CDR3 bases: TGCGCCAGCAGCCGCGAACGCCCGGGACAGGGATCAACCGGGGAGCTGTTTTTT.

CDR3 amino acids: CSVGSDRGRTGELFF. DNA for the CDR3: TGCAGCGTTGGCTCGGACAGGGGGCGAACCGGGGAGCTGTTTTTT. The chain carries TRBV29-1 and TRBJ2-2, with 11 bases matching TRBD1. The CDR3 is 15 residues long. The V and J ends lost 4 bases and 5 bases, in that order; junction bases with no gene match: 6. The germline gives CDR1 SQVTM, CDR2 ANQGSEA.

V gene TRBV11-2 combines with J gene TRBJ2-3; the match to TRBD2 covers 16 bases. With 6 bases clipped from V and 2 bases from J, the junction kept 11 bases outside the gene matches. The CDR3 spans 19 residues. Looked up from germline, CDR1 is SGHAT and CDR2 is FQNNGV. The CDR3, as DNA: TGTGCCAGCAGAGATACCGGGACTAGCGGGGGGGACCCCACAGATACGCAGTATTTT. Its translation: CASRDTGTSGGDPTDTQYF.

The chain combines TRBV18 with TRBJ2-7, with 10 bases identical to TRBD2. The trim removed 0 bases at V and 3 bases at J, leaving 5 bases unmatched. Per the germline V gene, CDR1 is KGHSH and CDR2 is LQKENI. The CDR3 runs to 16 residues. Here the CDR3 reads CASSPPASGSIYEQYF. The CDR3 region has the DNA TGTGCCAGCTCACCACCGGCTAGCGGGAGTATCTACGAGCAGTACTTC.

This sequence joins TRBV6-6 and TRBJ2-5; D gene unclear. Looked up from germline, CDR1 is MNHNY and CDR2 is SVGAGI (reference sequence). The CDR3 contains 13 residues. Trimming left V 5 bases short and J 4 bases short, with 11 bases between. The CDR3 region is CASSRSPLETQYF. CDR3 DNA: TGTGCCAGCAGTCGATCTCCCCTAGAGACCCAGTACTTC.

The rearrangement joins TRBV5-1 to TRBJ2-5; D is undetermined. CDR1 is SGHRS and CDR2 is YFSETQ in the germline V gene. The CDR3 extends over 13 amino acids. V was pared by 4 bases and J by 2 bases, with 9 bases between. CDR3 amino acids: CASSPVGQETQYF. Here the CDR3 DNA reads TGCGCCAGCAGCCCGGTCGGTCAAGAGACCCAGTACTTC.